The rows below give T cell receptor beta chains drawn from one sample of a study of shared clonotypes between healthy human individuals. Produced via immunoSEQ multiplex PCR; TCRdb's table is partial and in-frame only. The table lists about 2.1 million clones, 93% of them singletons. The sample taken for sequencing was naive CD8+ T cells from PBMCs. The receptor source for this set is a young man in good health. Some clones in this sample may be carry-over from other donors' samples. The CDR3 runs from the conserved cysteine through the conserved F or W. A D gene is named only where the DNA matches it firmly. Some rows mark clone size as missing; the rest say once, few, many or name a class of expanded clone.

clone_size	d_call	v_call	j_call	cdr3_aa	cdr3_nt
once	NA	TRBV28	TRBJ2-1	CASSNRDLKYNEQFF	TGTGCCAGCAGCAACCGGGACTTGAAGTACAATGAGCAGTTCTTC
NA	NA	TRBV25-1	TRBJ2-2	CASSEPSGWNTGELFF	TGTGCCAGCAGTGAACCGAGCGGGTGGAACACCGGGGAGCTGTTTTTT
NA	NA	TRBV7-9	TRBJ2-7	CASSIRNQYEQYF	TGTGCCAGCAGCATACGGAACCAATACGAGCAGTACTTC
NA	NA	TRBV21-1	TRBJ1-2	CASSPTNRNRFYGYTF	TGTGCCAGCAGCCCAACAAACAGAAACAGGTTCTATGGCTACACCTTC
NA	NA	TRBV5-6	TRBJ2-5	CASSLVGLQETQYF	TGTGCCAGCAGCTTGGTGGGACTTCAAGAGACCCAGTACTTC
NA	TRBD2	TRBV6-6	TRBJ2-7	CASSYSLAGGLSEQYF	TGTGCCAGCAGTTACTCACTAGCGGGAGGCCTTTCCGAGCAGTACTTC
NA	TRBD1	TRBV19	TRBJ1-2	CASSPLTGNYGYTF	TGTGCCAGTAGCCCGCTGACAGGGAACTATGGCTACACCTTC
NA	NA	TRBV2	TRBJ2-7	CASSDGATYYEQYF	TGTGCCAGCAGTGATGGGGCCACCTACTACGAGCAGTACTTC
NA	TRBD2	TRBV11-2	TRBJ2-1	CASSRELVAGGNIGEQFF	TGTGCCAGCAGCCGAGAACTCGTAGCGGGAGGCAATATTGGTGAGCAGTTCTTC
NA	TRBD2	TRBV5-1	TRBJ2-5	CASSVTSGFTIGETQYF	TGCGCCAGCAGCGTGACTAGCGGGTTCACCATCGGAGAGACCCAGTACTTC
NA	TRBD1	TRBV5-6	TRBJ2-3	CASSRPGTGKDTQYF	TGTGCCAGCAGCCGCCCCGGGACAGGAAAAGATACGCAGTATTTT
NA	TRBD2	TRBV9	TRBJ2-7	CASSVGGTSGIREQYF	TGTGCCAGCAGCGTAGGGGGGACTAGCGGAATCAGGGAGCAGTACTTC
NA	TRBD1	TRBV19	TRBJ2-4	CASSIGRGRENIQYF	TGTGCCAGTAGTATAGGCAGGGGGCGTGAAAACATTCAGTACTTC
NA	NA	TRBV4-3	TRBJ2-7	CASSQEPVPTYEQYF	TGCGCCAGCAGCCAAGAGCCGGTCCCAACCTACGAGCAGTACTTC
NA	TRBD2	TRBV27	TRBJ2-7	CASTAGTSSNEQYF	TGTGCCAGCACCGCGGGGACTAGCAGCAACGAGCAGTACTTC
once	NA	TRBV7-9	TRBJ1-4	CASSQRGENEKLFF	TGTGCCAGCAGCCAGAGGGGGGAGAATGAAAAACTGTTTTTT
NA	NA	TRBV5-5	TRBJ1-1	CASSLLRQTEAFF	TGTGCCAGCAGCTTATTACGACAGACTGAAGCTTTCTTT
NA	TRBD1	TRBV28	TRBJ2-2	CASSTTGGAGELFF	TGTGCCAGCAGTACGACAGGGGGGGCCGGGGAGCTGTTTTTT
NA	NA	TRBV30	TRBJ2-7	CAWPWVGSRHRSSYEQYF	TGTGCCTGGCCGTGGGTCGGGTCGAGGCACCGGAGCTCCTACGAGCAGTACTTC
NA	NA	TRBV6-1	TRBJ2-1	CASSVGTPSYNEQFF	TGTGCCAGCAGTGTAGGGACCCCGAGTTACAATGAGCAGTTCTTC
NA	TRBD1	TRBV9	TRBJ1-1	CASSAGTGRVNTEAFF	TGTGCCAGCAGCGCCGGGACAGGGCGGGTGAACACTGAAGCTTTCTTT
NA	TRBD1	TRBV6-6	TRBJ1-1	CASSDRGATEAFF	TGTGCCAGCAGTGACAGGGGAGCCACTGAAGCTTTCTTT
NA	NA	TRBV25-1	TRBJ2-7	CASSVLYEQYF	TGTGCCAGCAGTGTTCTCTACGAGCAGTACTTC
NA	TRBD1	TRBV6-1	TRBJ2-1	CASSSDRGLGNEQFF	TGTGCCAGCAGTTCGGACAGGGGGTTGGGGAATGAGCAGTTCTTC
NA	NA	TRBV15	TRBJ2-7	CATSRAWLDSYEQYF	TGTGCCACCAGCAGAGCTTGGCTGGACTCCTACGAGCAGTACTTC
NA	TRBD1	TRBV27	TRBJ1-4	CASRDRAPNEKLFF	TGTGCCAGCAGGGACAGGGCCCCTAATGAAAAACTGTTTTTT
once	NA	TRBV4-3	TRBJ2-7	CASSQGSGSPYEQYF	TGCGCCAGCAGCCAAGGGTCCGGGTCGCCCTACGAGCAGTACTTC
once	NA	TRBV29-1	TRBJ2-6	CSVDQTGANVLTF	TGCAGCGTCGACCAGACTGGGGCCAACGTCCTGACTTTC
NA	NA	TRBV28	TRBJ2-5	CASSSDMGVGETQYF	TGTGCCAGCAGCAGTGACATGGGGGTGGGGGAGACCCAGTACTTC
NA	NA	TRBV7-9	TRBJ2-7	CASSLSASQYF	TGTGCCAGCAGCTTATCTGCCTCGCAGTACTTC
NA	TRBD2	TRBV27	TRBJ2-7	CASCEAGSYEQYF	TGTGCCAGCTGTGAAGCGGGAAGCTACGAGCAGTACTTC
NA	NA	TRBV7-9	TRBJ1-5	CASSLEAGQPQHF	TGTGCCAGCAGCTTAGAAGCGGGTCAGCCCCAGCATTTT
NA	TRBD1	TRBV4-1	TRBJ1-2	CASSQDPAQQGAYYGYTF	TGCGCCAGCAGCCAAGATCCAGCTCAACAGGGGGCTTACTATGGCTACACCTTC
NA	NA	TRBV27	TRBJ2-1	CASSLDTIGGPQFF	TGTGCCAGCAGTTTAGACACAATCGGGGGTCCGCAGTTCTTC
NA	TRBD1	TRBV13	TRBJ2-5	CASSRISGGVWETQYF	TGTGCCAGCAGCCGGATCTCAGGGGGCGTGTGGGAGACCCAGTACTTC
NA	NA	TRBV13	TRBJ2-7	CASSGDTTYEQYF	TGTGCCAGCAGCGGGGACACCACCTACGAGCAGTACTTC
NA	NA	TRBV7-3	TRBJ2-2	CASSATGSTNTGELFF	TGTGCCAGCAGCGCCACGGGCTCAACGAACACCGGGGAGCTGTTTTTT
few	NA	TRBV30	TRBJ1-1	CAWRPRDWGNTEAFF	TGTGCCTGGAGGCCCCGGGACTGGGGGAACACTGAAGCTTTCTTT
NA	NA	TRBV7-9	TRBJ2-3	CASSSPLRADTQYF	TGTGCCAGCAGCTCCCCCCTAAGGGCAGATACGCAGTATTTT
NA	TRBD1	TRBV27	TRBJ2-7	CATGAPSMGEQYF	TGTGCTACAGGGGCTCCTAGCATGGGTGAGCAGTACTTC
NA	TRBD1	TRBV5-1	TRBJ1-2	CASSATGGRRFVDGYTF	TGCGCCAGCAGCGCTACAGGGGGCAGAAGATTTGTAGATGGCTACACCTTC
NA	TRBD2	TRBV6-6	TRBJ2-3	CASRAPGLNTDTQYF	TGTGCCAGCAGAGCACCGGGACTAAACACAGATACGCAGTATTTT
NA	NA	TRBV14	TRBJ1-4	CASSQGGATNEKLFF	TGTGCCAGCAGCCAAGGCGGAGCAACTAATGAAAAACTGTTTTTT
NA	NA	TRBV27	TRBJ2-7	CATGSGPSYEQYF	TGTGCCACCGGATCCGGGCCCTCCTACGAGCAGTACTTC
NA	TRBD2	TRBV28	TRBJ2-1	CASSPGLAPDEQFF	TGTGCCAGCAGTCCGGGACTAGCTCCGGATGAGCAGTTCTTC
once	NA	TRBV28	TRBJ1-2	CASSFRTLYYGYTF	TGTGCCAGCAGTTTCCGTACGCTATACTATGGCTACACCTTC
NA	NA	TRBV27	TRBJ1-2	CASSLGGDGYTF	TGTGCCAGCAGTTTAGGCGGGGACGGCTACACCTTC
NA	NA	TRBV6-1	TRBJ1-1	CASSRGLLNTEAFF	TGTGCCAGCAGCAGGGGACTGCTGAACACTGAAGCTTTCTTT
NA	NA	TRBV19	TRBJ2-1	CASSPPWSGYHNEQFF	TGTGCCAGTAGTCCCCCCTGGAGCGGGTACCACAATGAGCAGTTCTTC
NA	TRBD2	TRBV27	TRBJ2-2	CASSSLAFSGILVGELFF	TGTGCCAGCAGTTCCCTAGCTTTTAGCGGGATTCTGGTCGGGGAGCTGTTTTTT
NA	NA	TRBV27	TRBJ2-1	CASSVAGTSKQFF	TGTGCCAGCAGTGTAGCCGGGACTTCTAAGCAGTTCTTC
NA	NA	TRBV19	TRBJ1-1	CASTSGSAEAFF	TGTGCCAGTACCAGTGGGAGCGCTGAAGCTTTCTTT
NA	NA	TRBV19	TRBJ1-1	CASSISAGEAFF	TGTGCCAGTAGTATAAGTGCGGGTGAAGCTTTCTTT
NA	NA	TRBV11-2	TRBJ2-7	CASSFLVAEQYF	TGTGCCAGCAGCTTTCTGGTGGCGGAGCAGTACTTC
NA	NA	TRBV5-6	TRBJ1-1	CASSYPENTEAFF	TGTGCCAGCAGCTACCCCGAGAACACTGAAGCTTTCTTT
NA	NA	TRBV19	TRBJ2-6	CASSLQDSAGANVLTF	TGTGCCAGTAGTCTCCAAGACAGTGCTGGGGCCAACGTCCTGACTTTC
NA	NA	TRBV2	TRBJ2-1	CASSDSSGASSDEQFF	TGTGCCAGCAGTGATAGTTCGGGGGCCAGCAGCGATGAGCAGTTCTTC
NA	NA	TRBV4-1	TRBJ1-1	CASSERGTEAFF	TGCGCCAGCAGCGAACGAGGGACTGAAGCTTTCTTT
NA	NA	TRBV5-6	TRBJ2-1	CASSNRVADNEQFF	TGTGCCAGCAGCAACCGGGTCGCTGACAATGAGCAGTTCTTC